What follows describes a single TCR beta chain. The record originates from a study of cytomegalovirus exposure and HLA in healthy donors. At collection, donors were nominally healthy, but unrecorded immune exposures were probable. The PCR had 60 Vbeta and 13 Jbeta primers. Data came from immunoSEQ multiplex PCR; TCRdb stores just in-frame clones and leaves some out. The data show about 150,000 clones, approximately 82% seen once. J gave up 7 bases and V 3 bases, and 6 bases lay outside the gene matches. This CDR3 has 15 amino acids. CDR1 and CDR2 from the germline V gene are SGDLS and YYNGEE. This sequence originates from a man younger than 30 in good health and CMV-seropositive. The chain combines TRBV9 with TRBJ2-1; 11 nucleotides agree with TRBD1. The material sequenced was PBMCs. This CDR3 is CASSGRGQGVNEQFF. The CDR3 DNA sequence: TGTGCCAGCAGCGGACGGGGACAGGGGGTTAATGAGCAGTTCTTC.